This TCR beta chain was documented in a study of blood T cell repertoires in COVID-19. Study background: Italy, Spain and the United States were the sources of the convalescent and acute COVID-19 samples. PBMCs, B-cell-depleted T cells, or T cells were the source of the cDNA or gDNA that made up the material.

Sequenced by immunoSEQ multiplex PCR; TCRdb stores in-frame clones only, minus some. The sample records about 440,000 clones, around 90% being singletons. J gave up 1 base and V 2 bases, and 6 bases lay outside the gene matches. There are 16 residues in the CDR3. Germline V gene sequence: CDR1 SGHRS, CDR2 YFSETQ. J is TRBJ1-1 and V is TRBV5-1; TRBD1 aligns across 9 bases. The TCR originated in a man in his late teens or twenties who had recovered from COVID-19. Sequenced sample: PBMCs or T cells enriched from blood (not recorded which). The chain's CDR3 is CASSLPTGQGNTEAFF. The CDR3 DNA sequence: TGCGCCAGCAGCTTACCGACGGGACAGGGGAACACTGAAGCTTTCTTT.